This T cell receptor beta chain was obtained from a study of blood T cell repertoires in COVID-19. As for the study in general: Samples came from the United States, Italy and Spain, spanning acute and convalescent COVID-19. PBMCs, B-cell-depleted T cells, or T cells were the source of the cDNA or gDNA that made up the material.

Clones were read by immunoSEQ multiplex PCR, and TCRdb kept only the in-frame ones, dropping some. The sample has 110,000 or so clones, approximately 81% seen once. The CDR3 contains 13 residues. Deletions cut 6 bases from V and 0 bases from J, with 6 bases between. CDR1 is MDHEN, CDR2 SYDVKM, per germline. The TCR was taken from a man aged 45-65 years with acute or convalescent COVID-19. Sequencing input: peripheral blood. The chain couples TRBV28 to TRBJ1-5; D unresolved. The CDR3 is CASSPVSNQPQHF. CDR3 DNA sequence: TGTGCCAGCAGCCCGGTTAGCAATCAGCCCCAGCATTTT.